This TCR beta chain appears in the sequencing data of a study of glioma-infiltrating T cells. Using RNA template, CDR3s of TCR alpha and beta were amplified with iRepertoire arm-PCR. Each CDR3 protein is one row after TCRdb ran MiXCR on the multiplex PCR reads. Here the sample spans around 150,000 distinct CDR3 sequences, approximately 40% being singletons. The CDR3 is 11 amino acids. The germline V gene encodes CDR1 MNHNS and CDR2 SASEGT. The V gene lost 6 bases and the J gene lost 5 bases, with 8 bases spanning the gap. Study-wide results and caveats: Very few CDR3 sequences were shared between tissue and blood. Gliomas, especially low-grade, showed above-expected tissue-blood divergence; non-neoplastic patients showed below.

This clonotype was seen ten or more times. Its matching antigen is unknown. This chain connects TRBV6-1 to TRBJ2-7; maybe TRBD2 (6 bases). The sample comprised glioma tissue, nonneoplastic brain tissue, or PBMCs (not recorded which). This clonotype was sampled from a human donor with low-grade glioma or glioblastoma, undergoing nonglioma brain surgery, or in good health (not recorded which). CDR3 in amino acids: CASRTSHEQYF. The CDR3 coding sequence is TGTGCCAGCAGAACTAGCCACGAGCAGTACTTC.